This T cell receptor (beta chain) is from a study of blood T cells in healthy people across ages. Each sample gave at least 7 million isolated PBMCs. At least 5.5 micrograms of total RNA were extracted per sample. Trimming cost V 4 bases and J 6 bases, with 18 bases left between them. CDR3 length equals 15 residues. CDR1 and CDR2 from the germline V gene are SEHNR and FQNEAQ (reference sequence). It was with a sample-barcoded 5' primer and a J-beta primer mix that a second PCR of roughly 6 to 12 cycles was run. A template-switch adaptor that had 12 random nucleotides put a tag on each cDNA molecule. TCRdb re-called the 5' RACE reads with MiXCR, one entry per CDR3 protein. The sample shows some 1.6 million distinct CDR3 sequences, 34% of them seen only once. There are many counts of this clonotype.

The chain uses TRBV7-9 and TRBJ1-1; D gene uncertain. The sample taken for sequencing was blood. This receptor was taken from a young woman in good health. Written as DNA, the CDR3 is TGTGCCAGCAGCTCCGACCCAGGATTAGGCGCTGAAGCTTTCTTT. Its protein product is CASSSDPGLGAEAFF.